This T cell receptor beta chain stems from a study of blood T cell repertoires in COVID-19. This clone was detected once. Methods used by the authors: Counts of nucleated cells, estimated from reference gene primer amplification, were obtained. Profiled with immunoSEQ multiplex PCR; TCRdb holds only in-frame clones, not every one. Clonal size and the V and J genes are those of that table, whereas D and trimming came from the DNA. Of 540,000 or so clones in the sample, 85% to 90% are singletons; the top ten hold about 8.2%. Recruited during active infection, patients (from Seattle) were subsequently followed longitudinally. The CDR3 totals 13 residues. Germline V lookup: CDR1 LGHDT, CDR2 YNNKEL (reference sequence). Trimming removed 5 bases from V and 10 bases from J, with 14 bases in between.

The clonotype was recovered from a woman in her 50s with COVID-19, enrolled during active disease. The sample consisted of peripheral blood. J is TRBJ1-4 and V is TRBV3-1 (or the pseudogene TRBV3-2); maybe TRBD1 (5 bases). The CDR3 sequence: CASSDKWGGKLFF. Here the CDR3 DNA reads TGTGCCAGCAGCGACAAATGGGGCGGAAAACTGTTTTTT.